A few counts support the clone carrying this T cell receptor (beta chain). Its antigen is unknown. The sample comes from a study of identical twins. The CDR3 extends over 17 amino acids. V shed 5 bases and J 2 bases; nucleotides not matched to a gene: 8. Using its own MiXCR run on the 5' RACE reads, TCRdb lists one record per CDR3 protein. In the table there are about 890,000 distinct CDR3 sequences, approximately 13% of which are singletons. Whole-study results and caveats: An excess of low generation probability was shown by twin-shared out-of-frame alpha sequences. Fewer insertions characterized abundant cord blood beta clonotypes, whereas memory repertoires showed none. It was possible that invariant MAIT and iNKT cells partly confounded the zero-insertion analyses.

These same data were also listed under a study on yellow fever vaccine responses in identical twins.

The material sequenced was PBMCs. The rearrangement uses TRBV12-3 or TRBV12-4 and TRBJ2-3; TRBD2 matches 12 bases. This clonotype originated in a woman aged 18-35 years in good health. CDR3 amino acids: CASSPGTSGYYTDTQYF. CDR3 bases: TGTGCCAGCAGTCCTGGGACTAGCGGGTACTACACAGATACGCAGTATTTT.